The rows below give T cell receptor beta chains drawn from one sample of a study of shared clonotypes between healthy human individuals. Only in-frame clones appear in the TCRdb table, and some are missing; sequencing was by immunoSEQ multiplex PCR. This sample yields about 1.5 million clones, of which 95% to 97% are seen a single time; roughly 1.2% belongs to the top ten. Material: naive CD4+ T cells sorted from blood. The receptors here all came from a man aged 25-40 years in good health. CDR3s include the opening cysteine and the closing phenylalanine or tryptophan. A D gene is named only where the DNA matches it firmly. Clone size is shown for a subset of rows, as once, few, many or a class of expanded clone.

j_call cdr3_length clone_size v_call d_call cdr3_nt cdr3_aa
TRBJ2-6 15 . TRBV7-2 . TGTGCCAGCAGCTTGTCCACTGCTGGGGCCAACGTCCTGACTTTC CASSLSTAGANVLTF
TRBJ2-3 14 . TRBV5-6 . TGTGCCAGCAGCTTTGGTCCCAGCGCGGATACGCAGTATTTT CASSFGPSADTQYF
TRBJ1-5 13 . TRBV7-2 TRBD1 TGTGCCAGCAGCCCAGACAGGGGTCAGCCCCAGCATTTT CASSPDRGQPQHF
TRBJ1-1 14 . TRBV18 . TGTGCCAGCTCACAAAGTCGACAATACACTGAAGCTTTCTTT CASSQSRQYTEAFF
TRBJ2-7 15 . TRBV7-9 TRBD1 TGTGCCAGCAGCTTAGTTCCAGGGGGCGCCTACGAGCAGTACTTC CASSLVPGGAYEQYF
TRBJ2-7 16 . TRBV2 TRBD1 TGTGCCAGCAGGGAAATAGGACAGGGCAACTCCTACGAGCAGTACTTC CASREIGQGNSYEQYF
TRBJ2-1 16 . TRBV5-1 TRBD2 TGCGCCAGCAGCTCACTGGGACTAGCGGGAGTAGATGAGCAGTTCTTC CASSSLGLAGVDEQFF
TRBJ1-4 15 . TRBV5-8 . TGTGCCAGCAGCTTGGGGACAGTTTCACCGGAAAAACTGTTTTTT CASSLGTVSPEKLFF
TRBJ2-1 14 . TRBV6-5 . TGTGCCAGCCAATGGTCGGGTTTGGGGAATGAGCAGTTCTTC CASQWSGLGNEQFF
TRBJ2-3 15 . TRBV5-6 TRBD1 TGTGCCAGCAGCTCCGTGGACAGGCCTGCAGATACGCAGTATTTT CASSSVDRPADTQYF
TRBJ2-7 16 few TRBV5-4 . TGTGCCAGCAGCACAGGGGGGGCGGGAGCCCGAGAGGAGCAGTACTTC CASSTGGAGAREEQYF
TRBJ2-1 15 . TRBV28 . TGTGCCAGCACCGCACCGATCGGCTCCTACAATGAGCAGTTCTTC CASTAPIGSYNEQFF